The 30 T cell receptor beta chains presented below share a single source sample, sequenced in a study of siplizumab effects on memory and regulatory T cells. Profiled with immunoSEQ multiplex PCR; TCRdb holds only in-frame clones, not every one. The sample lists approximately 100,000 clones, 85% to 95% occurring once. The sample comprised non-Treg CD4+ T cells sorted from blood. These TCRs come from a human donor in good health.

The chain carries TRBV20-1 and TRBJ2-3; D gene ambiguous. Germline CDR1 is DFQATT and CDR2 is SNEGSKA (reference sequence). There are 11 residues in the CDR3. Trimming left V 5 bases short and J 6 bases short, with 9 bases between. CDR3 in amino acids: CSAPFGDTQYF. CDR3 DNA: TGCAGTGCTCCCTTCGGGGATACGCAGTATTTT.

This rearrangement joins TRBV25-1 to TRBJ2-5, with D hard to call. V was pared by 4 bases and J by 5 bases, with 14 bases between. Germline lookup yields CDR1 MGHDK and CDR2 SYGVNS. This CDR3 contains 14 residues. Written as DNA, the CDR3 is TGTGCCAGCAGTGGTGCCCAGTTTGGGGAGACCCAGTACTTC. Translated: CASSGAQFGETQYF.

The chain combines TRBV5-1 with TRBJ1-4; D is unclear. Germline V gene lookup returns CDR1 SGHRS and CDR2 YFSETQ. This CDR3 is built from 15 residues. Trimming left V 5 bases short and J 1 base short, with 12 bases between. CDR3 nucleotides: TGCGCCAGCAGAACCAGTGGGGTAACTAATGAAAAACTGTTTTTT. This gives the protein CASRTSGVTNEKLFF.

The chain carries TRBV29-1 and TRBJ2-7, with a possible D match to TRBD2 (5 bases). Germline V lookup: CDR1 SQVTM, CDR2 ANQGSEA. This CDR3 is built from 14 residues. The germline V and J ends were trimmed by 6 bases and 4 bases, with 19 bases remaining between them. The CDR3 loop reads CSVNRDETPYEQYF. The CDR3 bases are TGCAGCGTGAACCGGGATGAGACGCCTTACGAGCAGTACTTC.

The chain carries TRBV5-5 and TRBJ2-5, with D unclear. The CDR3 has 15 amino acids. Germline CDR1 reads SGHKS; CDR2 reads YYEKEE (reference sequence). The V end lost 6 bases, the J end lost 5 bases, and 20 bases lay between the germline ends. CDR3 protein: CASTLIGPRTETQYF. The CDR3 bases are TGTGCCAGCACTCTCATCGGTCCAAGAACGGAGACCCAGTACTTC. The full variable domain, completed using reference TRBV5-5 and TRBJ2-5, is DAGVTQSPTHLIKTRGQQVTLRCSPISGHKSVSWYQQVLGQGPQFIFQYYEKEERGRGNFPDRFSARQFPNYSSELNVNALLLGDSALYLCASTLIGPRTETQYFGPGTRLLVL.

In regard to this clone: The identical CDR3 is also encoded by other nucleotide sequences in the sample. This chain joins TRBV5-1 and TRBJ2-2, with 15 bases fitting TRBD2. CDR3 length: 17 amino acids. J was trimmed by 10 bases and V by 5 bases; bases with no gene match: 12. Germline loops: CDR1 SGHRS, CDR2 YFSETQ. CDR3 DNA sequence: TGCGCCAGCAGAAGACCGGGACTAGCGGGAGGTCGGGAGGAGCTGTTTTTT. Its translation is CASRRPGLAGGREELFF.

The chain uses TRBV11-2 and TRBJ2-7, with D perhaps assigned TRBD1 or TRBD2 (5 bases each). In germline, CDR1 is SGHAT, CDR2 FQNNGV. This CDR3 contains 13 residues. The germline V and J ends were trimmed by 3 bases and 4 bases, with 10 bases remaining between them. CDR3 loop: CASSFPGTYEQYF. The CDR3 nucleotides are TGTGCCAGCAGCTTCCCGGGGACGTACGAGCAGTACTTC.

The V call is TRBV28, the J call TRBJ1-4, with 7 bases aligning to TRBD1. From germline, CDR1 is MDHEN and CDR2 SYDVKM. The CDR3 is made up of 14 amino acids. The trim removed 5 bases at V and 6 bases at J, leaving 6 bases unmatched. The CDR3 DNA follows: TGTGCCAGCAGTCACCGGGACAGTGATGAAAAACTGTTTTTT. This sequence encodes CASSHRDSDEKLFF.

The J gene is TRBJ1-2, the V gene TRBV5-1; D is possibly TRBD1 (5 bases). Trimming removed 0 bases at V and 7 bases at J, with 13 bases between. The CDR3 totals 14 residues. Germline V CDR1 and CDR2: SGHRS, YFSETQ. The CDR3 nucleotides read TGCGCCAGCAGCTTGGCGACAGAAACCTTTGGCTACACCTTC. It yields the protein CASSLATETFGYTF.

The count of this clone is one. The rearrangement links TRBV27 to TRBJ2-3, with 9 bases that match TRBD2. Germline CDR1 MNHEY, CDR2 SMNVEV (reference sequence). J lost 2 bases, V lost 2 bases, and 2 bases had no gene match. This CDR3 region has 15 residues. CDR3 sequence: CASSLERGATDTQYF. CDR3 DNA: TGTGCCAGCAGTTTAGAGCGGGGGGCCACAGATACGCAGTATTTT.

As DNA, the CDR3 is TGTGCCAGCAGCAAAAGGTTAGCGGGAAGAGATACGCAGTATTTT. Its translation: CASSKRLAGRDTQYF. This chain links TRBV21-1 with TRBJ2-3; the tabulated D call, TRBD2, remains unverified against the DNA. TRBV21-1 is assigned pseudogene status. The CDR3 covers 15 residues.

The V call is TRBV9, the J call TRBJ1-5; D is uncertain. Trimming left V 3 bases short and J 9 bases short, with 13 bases between. The CDR3 has 13 residues. Germline CDR1 and CDR2: SGDLS and YYNGEE. The CDR3 loop is CASSENPLRPQHF. CDR3 DNA sequence: TGTGCCAGCAGCGAAAATCCGCTGAGGCCCCAGCATTTT.

This clone was observed a single time. The gene calls are TRBV2 and TRBJ1-5, with D hard to call. V gave up 6 bases and J gave up 4 bases, with 16 bases separating them. This CDR3 has 15 residues. The germline CDR1 and CDR2 sequences are SNHLY and FYNNEI. CDR3 sequence: CASRVGPRPNQPQHF. In DNA form, the CDR3 reads TGTGCCAGCAGGGTTGGACCCCGGCCAAATCAGCCCCAGCATTTT. The full variable domain, completed using reference TRBV2 and TRBJ1-5, is EPEVTQTPSHQVTQMGQEVILRCVPISNHLYFYWYRQILGQKVEFLVSFYNNEISEKSEIFDDQFSVERPDGSNFTLKIRSTKLEDSAMYFCASRVGPRPNQPQHFGDGTRLSIL.

The chain employs TRBV30 and TRBJ2-3; 10 bases are shared with TRBD2. The CDR3 is 15 amino acids. Germline assignment: CDR1 GTSNPN and CDR2 SVGIG (reference sequence). The trim removed 4 bases at V and 8 bases at J, leaving 12 bases unmatched. The CDR3 loop is CAWNNDEREGATQYF. The CDR3 region has the DNA TGTGCCTGGAATAATGATGAGCGGGAGGGCGCTACGCAGTATTTT.

This clone was found once. This chain uses TRBV10-1 with TRBJ2-1, with D hard to call. This CDR3 spans 14 amino acids. The V end was cut by 2 bases, the J end by 8 bases, with 13 bases between. The V gene's germline CDR1 is WNHNN and CDR2 SYGVQD (reference sequence). The DNA of the CDR3 is TGCGCCAGCAGTGAGCGGTCACCTAGGGATGAGCAGTTCTTC. This gives the protein CASSERSPRDEQFF.

The chain uses TRBV28 and TRBJ1-3; TRBD1 agrees at 7 bases. Per the germline V gene, CDR1 is MDHEN and CDR2 is SYDVKM. The CDR3 contains 14 residues. V shed 11 bases, J shed 0 bases, and the junction held 7 bases outside the gene matches. CDR3 protein: CASRGELSGNTIYF. CDR3 nucleotide sequence: TGTGCCTCCAGGGGGGAACTCTCTGGAAACACCATATATTTT.

This chain uses TRBV2 with TRBJ2-5, with D maybe TRBD1 (6 bases). The length of the CDR3 is 11 residues. Germline lookup yields CDR1 SNHLY and CDR2 FYNNEI. The ends were cut back, 9 bases at V and 2 bases at J, with 7 bases in the middle. In DNA form, the CDR3 reads TGTGCCAGTACAGGGCAAGAGACCCAGTACTTC. Translation: CASTGQETQYF. Variable domain in full (rest from reference TRBV2 and TRBJ2-5): EPEVTQTPSHQVTQMGQEVILRCVPISNHLYFYWYRQILGQKVEFLVSFYNNEISEKSEIFDDQFSVERPDGSNFTLKIRSTKLEDSAMYFCASTGQETQYFGPGTRLLVL.

The chain employs TRBV4-2 and TRBJ2-1; either TRBD1 or TRBD2 may supply D (6 bases each). V was pared by 0 bases and J by 3 bases, with 15 bases between. CDR1 and CDR2 (germline): LGHNA, YNFKEQ. The CDR3 is made up of 17 amino acids. The CDR3 DNA reads as TGTGCCAGCAGCCAAGACTTTAGGGGGGCGAACTACAATGAGCAGTTCTTC. Translated: CASSQDFRGANYNEQFF.

The J gene is TRBJ1-5, the V gene TRBV2; no firm D call. From germline, CDR1 is SNHLY and CDR2 FYNNEI. V shed 6 bases and J shed 0 bases, with 15 bases lying between them. The CDR3 is 16 amino acids. The CDR3 nucleotides read TGTGCCAGCAGCATTTTAGAGGGTTATAGCAATCAGCCCCAGCATTTT. Its protein product is CASSILEGYSNQPQHF.

V is TRBV2 and J is TRBJ1-5, with D tentatively TRBD1 (5 bases). The CDR3 is made up of 19 amino acids. Germline CDR1 is SNHLY and CDR2 is FYNNEI. Trimming took 2 bases from V and 4 from J, leaving 24 bases between them. The CDR3 is CASSEWPGHGGIGNQPQHF. In DNA form, the CDR3 reads TGTGCCAGCAGTGAATGGCCTGGCCATGGGGGGATAGGGAATCAGCCCCAGCATTTT. Based on the CDR3 plus reference TRBV2 and TRBJ1-5, the full variable domain is EPEVTQTPSHQVTQMGQEVILRCVPISNHLYFYWYRQILGQKVEFLVSFYNNEISEKSEIFDDQFSVERPDGSNFTLKIRSTKLEDSAMYFCASSEWPGHGGIGNQPQHFGDGTRLSIL.

This sequence joins TRBV28 and TRBJ1-1; the D gene is possibly TRBD1 (5 bases). CDR1 MDHEN and CDR2 SYDVKM come from the germline V gene. This CDR3 is 12 amino acids long. V lost 8 bases and J lost 7, with 14 bases in between. The CDR3 DNA reads as TGTGCCAGCCACGACCGGGACCTTGAAGCTTTCTTT. Its translation: CASHDRDLEAFF. The variable domain in full, completed from reference TRBV28 and TRBJ1-1, reads DVKVTQSSRYLVKRTGEKVFLECVQDMDHENMFWYRQDPGLGLRLIYFSYDVKMKEKGDIPEGYSVSREKKERFSLILESASTNQTSMYLCASHDRDLEAFFGQGTRLTVV.

This chain uses TRBV6-1 with TRBJ2-7, with 11 nucleotides matching TRBD1. The CDR3 totals 15 residues. Unmatched junction bases numbered 6, after V lost 4 bases and J lost 4 bases. Germline lookup yields CDR1 MNHNS and CDR2 SASEGT. The chain's CDR3 is CASSAWDRGEYEQYF. CDR3 bases: TGTGCCAGCAGTGCTTGGGACAGGGGGGAATACGAGCAGTACTTC.

The rearrangement uses TRBV19 and TRBJ1-1, with D possibly TRBD1 on 6 matching bases. Trimming removed 5 bases at V and 6 bases at J, with 13 bases between. CDR1 LNHDA and CDR2 SQIVND come from the germline V gene (reference sequence). There are 13 residues in the CDR3. CDR3 region: CASSATDSSEAFF. CDR3 nucleotide sequence: TGTGCCAGTAGTGCCACGGACAGCTCTGAAGCTTTCTTT.

This clone came up once. The genes are TRBV5-1 and TRBJ1-1; D is uncertain. The ends were cut back, 0 bases at V and 1 base at J, with 4 bases in the middle. The CDR3 spans 13 residues. Germline values: CDR1 SGHRS, CDR2 YFSETQ. The CDR3 protein is CASSLEGNTEAFF. DNA of the CDR3: TGCGCCAGCAGCTTGGAAGGGAACACTGAAGCTTTCTTT.

The rearrangement uses TRBV30 and TRBJ2-1; D uncertain. The CDR3 loop spans 15 amino acids. Germline-derived CDR1 and CDR2 are GTSNPN and SVGIG (reference sequence). Trimming took off 1 base at V and 2 bases at J, with 12 bases between the two ends. In nucleotides, the CDR3 is TGTGCCTGGAGTGCCCACTATCCCCCCTACAATGAGCAGTTCTTC. Translating gives CAWSAHYPPYNEQFF.

The chain links TRBV28 to TRBJ2-4; D possibly corresponds to TRBD1 (5 bases). V lost 2 bases and J lost 3, with 11 bases in between. The CDR3 totals 15 residues. Germline V CDR1 and CDR2: MDHEN, SYDVKM. Here the CDR3 reads CASSLISRGKNIQYF. The CDR3 coding sequence is TGTGCCAGCAGTTTAATAAGTAGGGGCAAAAACATTCAGTACTTC.

The chain recombines TRBV5-1 with TRBJ2-2, with 7 bases identical to TRBD2. Trimming removed 4 bases from V and 7 bases from J; junction bases left unmatched: 13. CDR1 and CDR2 (germline): SGHRS, YFSETQ. This CDR3 spans 16 amino acids. This CDR3 is CASSRDPSVAGGELFF. CDR3 nucleotides: TGCGCCAGCAGCCGAGACCCGAGCGTAGCGGGCGGGGAGCTGTTTTTT.

The CDR3 DNA sequence: TGTGCCAGCAGTTTACGCACAGATACGCAGTATTTT. It specifies CASSLRTDTQYF. The chain uses TRBV28 and TRBJ2-3, with no clear D. The CDR3 runs to 12 residues. With 2 bases removed from V and 1 base from J, the gap between germline ends came to 1 base. Germline CDR1 and CDR2: MDHEN and SYDVKM.

This clone was observed a single time. The V call is TRBV5-5, the J call TRBJ1-3; possibly TRBD1 for D (5 bases). The CDR3 sequence is 16 residues long. V shed 4 bases and J shed 1 base, with 15 bases lying between them. Germline CDR1 and CDR2: SGHKS and YYEKEE (reference sequence). For the CDR3, the DNA is TGTGCCAGCAGCCCCTCCGGGACGGAGTCTGGAAACACCATATATTTT. Translation: CASSPSGTESGNTIYF.

The V call is TRBV19, the J call TRBJ1-3; D gene uncertain. This CDR3 is built from 17 residues. Germline V CDR1 and CDR2: LNHDA, SQIVND (reference sequence). V was cut by 3 bases and J by 4 bases, with 19 bases left in between. In DNA form, the CDR3 reads TGTGCCAGTAGTATGTCGATGGGCGCATCTAGGGGAAACACCATATATTTT. Encoded protein: CASSMSMGASRGNTIYF.